This is a list of T cell receptor beta chains from one sample in a study of blood T cells in healthy people across ages. MiXCR, applied by TCRdb to the 5' RACE reads, yields one record per CDR3 protein. The data show more than 700,000 distinct CDR3 sequences, roughly 53% seen once. The sequencing sample was made of blood. These receptor sequences come from a man at least 80 years old in good health. CDR3s include the opening cysteine and the closing phenylalanine or tryptophan. Fields, in order: clone size, J gene, D gene, V gene, CDR3 protein, CDR3 DNA. D genes are given only for firm matches. Size is omitted from some rows. Given values are once, few, many or a class for expanded clones.

.,TRBJ2-7,TRBD1,TRBV5-1,CASSIRDSTYEQYF,TGCGCCAGCAGCATCCGGGACAGTACCTACGAGCAGTACTTC
.,TRBJ2-7,TRBD2,TRBV2,CASSEREGYEQYF,TGTGCCAGCAGTGAACGGGAGGGGTACGAGCAGTACTTC
once,TRBJ2-2,TRBD2,TRBV27,CASSFQIAGGGGELFF,TGTGCCAGCAGTTTTCAAATAGCGGGAGGAGGCGGGGAGCTGTTTTTT
.,TRBJ1-1,.,TRBV7-9,CASSLTAEEAFF,TGTGCCAGCAGCTTAACGGCCGAGGAAGCTTTCTTT
few,TRBJ2-7,.,TRBV4-1,CASSQEKPRGREQYF,TGCGCCAGCAGCCAAGAAAAGCCCCGGGGCCGGGAGCAGTACTTC
.,TRBJ1-1,.,TRBV28,CASSLVPANTEAFF,TGTGCCAGCAGTTTGGTACCAGCGAACACTGAAGCTTTCTTT
few,TRBJ1-5,.,TRBV7-9,CASGTDGDQPQHF,TGTGCCAGCGGGACCGACGGAGATCAGCCCCAGCATTTT
.,TRBJ1-1,TRBD1,TRBV10-1,CASSDGQGGTEAFF,TGCGCCAGCAGTGACGGTCAGGGGGGCACTGAAGCTTTCTTT
.,TRBJ2-3,TRBD2,TRBV7-2,CASSPTGGRSDTQYF,TGTGCCAGCAGCCCCACGGGCGGGAGGTCAGATACGCAGTATTTT
many,TRBJ2-3,.,TRBV29-1,CSVDRGRDTQYF,TGCAGCGTTGACAGGGGCCGAGATACGCAGTATTTT
.,TRBJ2-5,TRBD2,TRBV3-1,CASSRRTSGRTETQYF,TGTGCCAGCAGCCGCCGGACTAGCGGGAGGACGGAGACCCAGTACTTC
few,TRBJ2-7,TRBD1,TRBV28,CASSFPGTGYGEQYF,TGTGCCAGCAGTTTCCCCGGGACAGGGTATGGAGAGCAGTACTTC
few,TRBJ2-3,.,TRBV5-1,CASSLGRKEGADTQYF,TGCGCCAGCAGCTTGGGACGGAAGGAGGGCGCAGATACGCAGTATTTT
few,TRBJ2-7,TRBD1,TRBV30,CAWRSGTGGSEQYF,TGTGCCTGGAGGTCCGGGACAGGGGGCTCCGAGCAGTACTTC
.,TRBJ1-2,TRBD1,TRBV2,CASNPGQGASYGYTF,TGTGCCAGCAATCCAGGACAGGGGGCCAGCTATGGCTACACCTTC
few,TRBJ2-1,.,TRBV29-1,CSVLPRSSYNEQFF,TGCAGCGTTCTACCCCGTAGCTCCTACAATGAGCAGTTCTTC
many,TRBJ2-7,TRBD1,TRBV5-8,CASRRTGGEQYF,TGTGCCAGCAGACGGACAGGGGGCGAGCAGTACTTC
few,TRBJ1-1,.,TRBV12-3/TRBV12-4,CASSLGQPNTEAFF,TGTGCCAGCAGTTTAGGGCAGCCAAACACTGAAGCTTTCTTT
.,TRBJ2-1,.,TRBV11-1,CASSLGPILEQFF,TGTGCCAGCAGCTTAGGCCCGATACTAGAGCAGTTCTTC
.,TRBJ1-5,.,TRBV6-5,CASSYDGYQPQHF,TGTGCCAGCAGTTACGATGGCTATCAGCCCCAGCATTTT
.,TRBJ2-1,.,TRBV6-5,CASSPLPRREQFF,TGTGCCAGCAGCCCCCTTCCCCGTCGAGAGCAGTTCTTC
.,TRBJ1-6,TRBD1,TRBV15,CATSSRPVFGTGNSPLHF,TGTGCCACCAGCAGCCGACCTGTTTTCGGGACAGGGAATTCACCCCTCCACTTT
.,TRBJ2-6,TRBD2,TRBV15,CATSSGLAGSGANVLTF,TGTGCCACCAGCAGTGGACTAGCGGGTTCTGGGGCCAACGTCCTGACTTTC
few,TRBJ2-5,TRBD2,TRBV5-1,CASSPGLAGELGETQYF,TGCGCCAGCAGTCCCGGACTAGCGGGAGAGTTGGGAGAGACCCAGTACTTC
.,TRBJ2-7,TRBD2,TRBV6-1,CASRPSGSLGEQYF,TGTGCCTCCCGACCTAGCGGGAGCCTTGGGGAGCAGTACTTC
.,TRBJ2-7,TRBD1,TRBV6-5,CASSYRRSGQGAYEQYF,TGTGCCAGCAGTTACAGGAGATCGGGACAGGGAGCCTACGAGCAGTACTTC
.,TRBJ1-4,.,TRBV2,CASSESAEGEKLFF,TGTGCCAGCAGTGAATCGGCCGAGGGGGAAAAACTGTTTTTT
few,TRBJ2-6,.,TRBV21-1,CASSRNGGPSGAGANVLTF,TGTGCCAGCAGCAGAAACGGAGGGCCCAGCGGGGCTGGGGCCAACGTCCTGACTTTC
.,TRBJ2-3,.,TRBV24-1,CATSDPLEDTQYF,TGTGCCACCAGTGACCCTCTAGAGGATACGCAGTATTTT
few,TRBJ2-3,TRBD2,TRBV20-1,CSAIGGTGHRYAYF,TGCAGTGCTATCGGGGGGACCGGGCACAGATACGCGTATTTT
.,TRBJ2-7,TRBD1,TRBV7-9,CASSATGTGAYKQYF,TGTGCCAGCAGCGCAACCGGGACAGGGGCCTACAAGCAGTACTTC
.,TRBJ2-2,.,TRBV12-3/TRBV12-4,CASSFRQGPNTGELFF,TGTGCCAGCAGTTTCCGGCAGGGGCCTAACACCGGGGAGCTGTTTTTT
.,TRBJ2-7,TRBD1,TRBV7-2,CAGSDGTDYEQYF,TGTGCCGGCAGCGACGGGACAGACTACGAGCAGTACTTC
.,TRBJ2-3,.,TRBV7-2,CASSTNSRRDTQYF,TGTGCCAGCAGCACTAACTCGCGACGGGATACGCAGTATTTT
many,TRBJ2-5,.,TRBV2,CASSVGWETQYF,TGTGCCAGCAGTGTCGGTTGGGAGACCCAGTACTTC
.,TRBJ2-7,TRBD2,TRBV7-6,CASSLAGGTSEQYF,TGTGCCAGCAGCCTAGCGGGTGGTACGAGTGAGCAGTACTTC
.,TRBJ2-1,TRBD1,TRBV29-1,CSVEGTGVLDQFF,TGCAGCGTTGAAGGGACAGGGGTCCTTGATCAGTTCTTC
.,TRBJ2-7,TRBD1,TRBV29-1,CSVRDRGSLLEQYF,TGCAGCGTGAGGGACAGGGGATCCCTCCTCGAGCAGTACTTC
few,TRBJ1-6,.,TRBV6-5,CASKIGDDSPLHF,TGTGCCAGCAAGATAGGGGACGATTCACCCCTCCACTTT
.,TRBJ2-3,TRBD2,TRBV4-2,CASSQRTSGSTDTQYF,TGTGCCAGCAGCCAAAGGACTAGCGGGAGCACAGATACGCAGTATTTT
few,TRBJ2-1,.,TRBV12-3/TRBV12-4,CASSRGLQYNEQFF,TGTGCCAGCAGCCGCGGGTTGCAGTACAATGAGCAGTTCTTC
few,TRBJ2-7,.,TRBV4-1,CASSQGGAASSYEQYF,TGCGCCAGCAGCCAAGGGGGGGCGGCGAGCTCCTACGAGCAGTACTTC
.,TRBJ2-7,.,TRBV7-2,CASSLRSNREQYF,TGTGCCAGCAGCTTAAGGAGCAACAGAGAGCAGTACTTC
once,TRBJ2-7,TRBD2,TRBV20-1,CSARGGIVYNEQYF,TGCAGTGCCCGGGGGGGGATAGTCTACAATGAGCAGTACTTC
.,TRBJ1-5,TRBD1,TRBV6-4,CASRADRDLRDQPQHF,TGTGCCAGCAGAGCCGACAGGGACTTAAGAGATCAGCCCCAGCATTTT
few,TRBJ2-1,.,TRBV9,CASSVWERGTVNQYNEQFF,TGTGCCAGCAGCGTATGGGAAAGGGGAACTGTAAACCAATACAATGAGCAGTTCTTC
few,TRBJ2-1,.,TRBV5-1,CASSLAESYNEQFF,TGCGCCAGCAGCTTGGCGGAATCCTACAATGAGCAGTTCTTC
.,TRBJ2-4,.,TRBV7-3,CASSLMSRAGESKNIQYF,TGTGCCAGCAGCTTAATGAGCCGAGCAGGGGAGTCCAAAAACATTCAGTACTTC
few,TRBJ1-4,.,TRBV6-1,CASSDYIETNEKLFF,TGTGCCAGCAGCGATTACATAGAGACTAATGAAAAACTGTTTTTT